The 18 T cell receptor beta chains presented below share a single source sample, sequenced in a study of spatial heterogeneity in lung cancer. Time point given: sample taken at primary tumor resection. Sequencing covered unsorted whole RNA taken from tumor, nontumor lung or frozen PBMC. TCRdb itself ran the 5' RACE reads through MiXCR, one entry per CDR3 protein. This sample has about 47,000 distinct CDR3 sequences, with roughly 12% found just once. The sequencing used PBMCs, collected at surgery. These receptors were obtained from a female donor with early-stage non-small cell lung cancer.

The CDR3, as DNA: TGTGCCAGAAGCACAAACCGGGACTCCACAGATACGCAGTATTTT. Its translation is CARSTNRDSTDTQYF. The chain has TRBV5-3 and TRBJ2-3; possibly TRBD2 for D (6 bases). TRBV5-3 is annotated as an ORF whose role is uncertain. The CDR3 covers 15 residues. Trimming took 4 bases from V and 2 from J, leaving 14 bases between them.

Only a few counts were recorded for this clonotype. The V gene is TRBV6-1, the J gene TRBJ2-2; 7 nucleotides match TRBD1. This CDR3 spans 14 amino acids. V lost 3 bases and J lost 3; bases outside the gene matches: 1. Germline V CDR1 and CDR2: MNHNS, SASEGT. CDR3 coding DNA: TGTGCCAGCAGTGACGACAGGGACACCGGGGAGCTGTTTTTT. Its translation is CASSDDRDTGELFF.

V is TRBV19 and J is TRBJ2-1; 11 positions match TRBD1. This CDR3 spans 14 amino acids. The ends lost 10 bases at V and 12 bases at J; junction bases unmatched: 14. Germline V lookup: CDR1 LNHDA, CDR2 SQIVND (reference sequence). The CDR3 DNA is TGTGCCACCCAAGACTCCGGGACAGGGGGGCGGCAGTTCTTC. Translating it yields CATQDSGTGGRQFF.

This clonotype occurred a few times. The gene calls are TRBV19 and TRBJ1-5; D is possibly TRBD1 (5 bases). This CDR3 spans 16 amino acids. The V end lost 7 bases, the J end lost 6 bases, and 22 bases lay between the germline ends. From germline, CDR1 is LNHDA and CDR2 SQIVND (reference sequence). The CDR3, as DNA: TGTGCCAGTACCCCCAAGGCGGGCAGGGCGGTTCAGCCCCAGCATTTT. This translates into CASTPKAGRAVQPQHF. The entire variable domain, with the rest obtained from reference TRBV19 and TRBJ1-5, is as follows: DGGITQSPKYLFRKEGQNVTLSCEQNLNHDAMYWYRQDPGQGLRLIYYSQIVNDFQKGDIAEGYSVSREKKESFPLTVTSAQKNPTAFYLCASTPKAGRAVQPQHFGDGTRLSIL.

The sample holds a few counts of this clonotype. The V gene is TRBV2, the J gene TRBJ1-2, with D uncertain. The CDR3 runs to 16 residues. V was trimmed by 5 bases and J by 6 bases, leaving 22 bases between them. The germline CDR1 and CDR2 sequences are SNHLY and FYNNEI. CDR3: CASSPTGKITVNGYTF. In DNA, the CDR3 is TGTGCCAGCAGTCCTACGGGAAAAATCACGGTAAATGGCTACACCTTC.

This clonotype was detected only a few times. V and J are TRBV20-1 and TRBJ1-5; D gene unclear. The germline V gene encodes CDR1 DFQATT and CDR2 SNEGSKA (reference sequence). V was clipped by 2 bases and J by 0 bases, with 8 bases between them. CDR3 length: 14 residues. The CDR3 region is CSARPINSNQPQHF. The CDR3 DNA reads TGCAGTGCTAGACCCATCAATAGCAATCAGCCCCAGCATTTT.

This clonotype was recorded many times. This sequence joins TRBV4-3 and TRBJ1-2; D gene uncertain. Germline V gene lookup returns CDR1 LGHNA and CDR2 YSLEER. Trimming took off 4 bases at V and 5 bases at J, with 20 bases between the two ends. This CDR3 spans 16 amino acids. In nucleotides, the CDR3 is TGCGCCAGCAGCCTTAAGGCGGGCGGACCTCTGTATGGCTACACCTTC. It is translated as CASSLKAGGPLYGYTF.

Here the CDR3 DNA reads TGTGCCAGCTTGGGCAGGATGAACACTGAAGCTTTCTTT. Its translation is CASLGRMNTEAFF. The chain links TRBV27 to TRBJ1-1; unclear D gene. The ends were cut back, 8 bases at V and 0 bases at J, with 10 bases in the middle. The CDR3 totals 13 residues. Germline V gene sequence: CDR1 MNHEY, CDR2 SMNVEV (reference sequence).

The chain joins TRBV5-1 to TRBJ2-5; the D is unclear. V was trimmed by 0 bases and J by 7 bases, leaving 10 bases between them. In germline, CDR1 is SGHRS, CDR2 YFSETQ. The CDR3 runs to 13 residues. CDR3 in amino acids: CASSLDSPGTQYF. CDR3 DNA sequence: TGCGCCAGCAGCTTGGACTCACCGGGGACCCAGTACTTC.

This rearrangement joins TRBV6-6 to TRBJ2-7; D is tentatively TRBD1 or TRBD2 (5 bases each). Germline-derived CDR1 and CDR2 are MNHNY and SVGAGI (reference sequence). This CDR3 has 12 amino acids. V shed 2 bases and J shed 13 bases, with 15 bases lying between them. The CDR3 bases are TGTGCCAGCAGTTACCCGGGGCAGGGTTCCTACTTC. Translating gives CASSYPGQGSYF.

This clonotype was seen at least ten times. This chain connects TRBV15 to TRBJ2-7; D may be TRBD1 (5 bases). Germline CDR1 and CDR2: LNHNV and YYDKDF (reference sequence). The V end lost 0 bases, the J end lost 5 bases, and 14 bases lay between the germline ends. The CDR3 totals 15 residues. The CDR3 DNA follows: TGTGCCACCAGCAGAGATCAGGGTGGGTTTGACGAGCAGTACTTC. Translated, it gives CATSRDQGGFDEQYF.

This clonotype has only a few counts. The chain couples TRBV10-3 to TRBJ1-1; possibly TRBD1 for D (6 bases). V dropped 6 bases and J dropped 1 base, with 12 bases sitting between them. This CDR3 has 14 amino acids. Germline V gives CDR1 ENHRY, CDR2 SYGVKD. The CDR3 DNA reads TGTGCCATCAGGGAGACAGGAGGGAACACTGAAGCTTTCTTT. This translates into CAIRETGGNTEAFF.

This clonotype appeared many times. The chain uses TRBV7-8 and TRBJ2-3; the match to TRBD2 covers 8 bases. The V gene end was trimmed by 3 bases and the J gene end by 0 bases; junction bases not matched to a gene: 8. From germline, CDR1 is SGHVS and CDR2 FQNEAQ. The CDR3 extends over 17 amino acids. CDR3 sequence reads: CASSLGSRGGSTDTQYF. The CDR3 DNA sequence: TGTGCCAGCAGCTTGGGAAGTCGGGGGGGCAGCACAGATACGCAGTATTTT. Complete variable domain (other parts from reference TRBV7-8 and TRBJ2-3): GAGVSQSPRYKVAKRGQDVALRCDPISGHVSLFWYQQALGQGPEFLTYFQNEAQLDKSGLPSDRFFAERPEGSVSTLKIQRTQQEDSAVYLCASSLGSRGGSTDTQYFGPGTRLTVL.

This clonotype occurred a few times. The V call is TRBV29-1, the J call TRBJ1-2; D remains ambiguous. This CDR3 has 11 amino acids. CDR1 is SQVTM, CDR2 ANQGSEA, per germline. V was shortened by 2 bases and J by 7 bases, with 8 bases between the two germline ends. The CDR3 nucleotides are TGCAGCGTTGAACGGCCAGCTGGCTACACCTTC. As protein: CSVERPAGYTF. Full variable domain (outside the CDR3, taken from reference TRBV29-1 and TRBJ1-2): SAVISQKPSRDICQRGTSLTIQCQVDSQVTMMFWYRQQPGQSLTLIATANQGSEATYESGFVIDKFPISRPNLTFSTLTVSNMSPEDSSIYLCSVERPAGYTFGSGTRLTVV.

The table lists this clonotype with many counts. CDR3 in amino acids: CASSSGGVSYGYTF. The CDR3 nucleotides read TGCGCCAGCAGCTCTGGAGGGGTCTCTTATGGCTACACCTTC. The V gene is TRBV5-1, the J gene TRBJ1-2, with D tentatively TRBD1 (5 bases). The germline gives CDR1 SGHRS, CDR2 YFSETQ. This CDR3 has 14 residues. V was shortened by 3 bases and J by 5 bases, with 14 bases between the two germline ends.

This clonotype has at least ten counts. CDR3 amino acids: CASRNPGGTDTQYF. CDR3 coding DNA: TGTGCCAGCCGCAACCCCGGGGGCACAGATACGCAGTATTTT. The J gene is TRBJ2-3, the V gene TRBV28, with D possibly TRBD2 on 5 matching bases. CDR1 and CDR2 (germline): MDHEN, SYDVKM. V lost 8 bases and J lost 1, with 13 bases in between. The CDR3 contains 14 residues.

This clonotype showed up many times. CDR3 nucleotide sequence: TGTGCCAGCAGTAGGGAGGGTCGTAGCAATCAGCCCCAGCATTTT. Amino acids: CASSREGRSNQPQHF. The chain links TRBV12-3 or TRBV12-4 to TRBJ1-5; no definite D call. The CDR3 has 15 amino acids. The V end was cut by 5 bases, the J end by 0 bases, with 11 bases between.

This clonotype appeared many times. V usage is TRBV19 and J usage is TRBJ1-1; no clear D. The CDR3 spans 14 residues. V was pared by 5 bases and J by 1 base, with 11 bases between. Per the germline V gene, CDR1 is LNHDA and CDR2 is SQIVND (reference sequence). CDR3 sequence reads: CASSVVASNTEAFF. In DNA, the CDR3 is TGTGCCAGTAGTGTCGTGGCCTCGAACACTGAAGCTTTCTTT.